These T cell receptor beta chains were read from a single sample in a study of T cells after yellow fever vaccination. TCRdb re-called the 5' RACE reads with MiXCR, one entry per CDR3 protein. This sample carries roughly 240,000 distinct CDR3 sequences, about 7% of them seen once, and the ten largest clones take approximately 1.1%. Source: CD4+ T cells sorted from PBMCs, taken on the day of the yellow fever booster vaccination. These receptors came from a man under 40 who received the YFV17D yellow fever vaccine. The CDR3 runs from the conserved cysteine through the conserved F or W. A D gene is named only where the DNA matches it firmly. Size is omitted from some rows. Given values are once, few, many or a class for expanded clones.

v_call	d_call	j_call	clone_size	cdr3_aa	cdr3_nt
TRBV20-1	TRBD2	TRBJ2-1	many	CSAARLAGGKNEQFF	TGCAGTGCGGCTCGACTAGCGGGAGGAAAAAATGAGCAGTTCTTC
TRBV20-1	TRBD2	TRBJ2-5	few	CSVRRASGKETQYF	TGCAGTGTCCGGAGGGCTAGCGGGAAAGAGACCCAGTACTTC
TRBV12-3/TRBV12-4	NA	TRBJ2-6	few	CASSLFQGSGANVLTF	TGTGCCAGCAGTTTATTCCAGGGCTCTGGGGCCAACGTCCTGACTTTC
TRBV20-1	NA	TRBJ2-5	many	CSARDWSGVGETQYF	TGCAGTGCTAGAGATTGGTCAGGGGTGGGAGAGACCCAGTACTTC
TRBV30	NA	TRBJ2-4	once	CAWSVAVLAKNNQYF	TGTGCCTGGAGTGTTGCAGTTCTAGCCAAAAACAATCAGTACTTC
TRBV4-3	NA	TRBJ1-2	NA	CASSQDRSGFRVYGYTF	TGCGCCAGCAGCCAAGATAGGTCCGGATTCCGGGTCTATGGCTACACCTTC
TRBV10-1	NA	TRBJ2-7	many	CASRDPYEQYF	TGCGCCAGCAGGGACCCCTACGAGCAGTACTTC
TRBV5-4	NA	TRBJ2-5	many	CASSSDSATRETQYF	TGTGCCAGCAGCTCCGACAGCGCTACAAGGGAGACCCAGTACTTC
TRBV10-2	TRBD2	TRBJ2-1	NA	CASRRVGAGGYNEQFF	TGCGCCAGCAGGAGGGTGGGGGCGGGAGGGTACAATGAGCAGTTCTTC
TRBV23-1	TRBD2	TRBJ2-2	many	CASSQSKLAGPGELFF	TGCGCCAGCAGTCAATCGAAACTAGCGGGGCCCGGGGAGCTGTTTTTT
TRBV7-2	NA	TRBJ2-5	few	CASSLGAVAETQYF	TGTGCCAGCAGCTTAGGGGCAGTGGCAGAGACCCAGTACTTC
TRBV7-9	TRBD1	TRBJ2-7	few	CASSRRGTGQASEQYF	TGTGCCAGCAGCCGTCGGGGGACAGGCCAGGCCAGTGAGCAGTACTTC
TRBV18	NA	TRBJ2-3	many	CASSPPGSTDTQYF	TGTGCCAGCTCACCGCCGGGATCCACAGATACGCAGTATTTT
TRBV11-2	NA	TRBJ2-2	NA	CASSFRPGAIGELFF	TGTGCCAGCAGCTTTCGACCGGGGGCGATCGGGGAGCTGTTTTTT
TRBV7-9	TRBD1	TRBJ2-7	few	CASSQTGDEQYF	TGTGCCAGCAGCCAAACAGGGGATGAGCAGTACTTC
TRBV18	TRBD1	TRBJ1-1	few	CASSPRDRARENTEAFF	TGTGCCAGCTCACCTAGGGACAGGGCGAGGGAGAACACTGAAGCTTTCTTT
TRBV20-1	NA	TRBJ2-7	many	CSARDWGSSYEQYF	TGCAGTGCTAGAGATTGGGGCAGTTCCTACGAGCAGTACTTC
TRBV18	NA	TRBJ2-5	NA	CASSPRHSEETQYF	TGTGCCAGCTCACCACGGCATTCGGAGGAGACCCAGTACTTC
TRBV10-3	TRBD2	TRBJ2-7	many	CAISERGLAGGPAEQYF	TGTGCCATCAGTGAGAGGGGACTAGCGGGAGGGCCTGCCGAGCAGTACTTC
TRBV3-1	NA	TRBJ1-1	NA	CASSQIGQTEAFF	TGTGCCAGCAGCCAAATAGGACAGACTGAAGCTTTCTTT
TRBV29-1	NA	TRBJ2-3	NA	CSVDTWSTDTQYF	TGCAGCGTTGACACTTGGAGCACAGATACGCAGTATTTT
TRBV5-6	NA	TRBJ2-6	NA	CASRVQGFGANVLTF	TGTGCCAGCAGAGTACAGGGCTTTGGGGCCAACGTCCTGACTTTC
TRBV28	NA	TRBJ2-7	NA	CASRRGGLGEQYF	TGTGCCAGCAGGAGAGGGGGTCTCGGCGAGCAGTACTTC
TRBV7-8	TRBD2	TRBJ2-1	many	CASSLTSGLSYNEQFF	TGTGCCAGCAGCTTAACTAGCGGCCTCTCCTACAATGAGCAGTTCTTC
TRBV19	NA	TRBJ1-2	NA	CASSMIGNYGYTF	TGTGCCAGTAGTATGATTGGTAACTATGGCTACACCTTC
TRBV7-3	TRBD2	TRBJ2-1	NA	CASSSGTSGSTYNEQFF	TGTGCCAGCAGCTCCGGGACTAGCGGGAGTACCTACAATGAGCAGTTCTTC
TRBV6-6	NA	TRBJ2-2	few	CASSPPASGELFF	TGTGCCAGCAGTCCCCCCGCCTCCGGGGAGCTGTTTTTT
TRBV7-2	NA	TRBJ2-1	NA	CASSQGREDEQFF	TGTGCCAGCAGCCAAGGACGCGAAGATGAGCAGTTCTTC
TRBV5-1	NA	TRBJ2-5	NA	CASSLGSVGGETQYF	TGCGCCAGCAGCCTGGGGAGTGTAGGTGGAGAGACCCAGTACTTC
TRBV6-1	NA	TRBJ2-1	many	CASRRDGYNEQFF	TGTGCCAGCAGACGGGACGGATACAATGAGCAGTTCTTC
TRBV12-3/TRBV12-4	NA	TRBJ2-7	many	CASSLRRGYEQYF	TGTGCCAGCAGCTTACGTAGGGGCTACGAGCAGTACTTC
TRBV27	NA	TRBJ2-4	NA	CASSLKNVGNIQYF	TGTGCCAGCAGTTTAAAGAACGTGGGAAACATTCAGTACTTC
TRBV6-2/TRBV6-3	NA	TRBJ2-6	NA	CASSYNMFSGANVLTF	TGTGCCAGCAGTTACAATATGTTCTCTGGGGCCAACGTCCTGACTTTC
TRBV9	TRBD2	TRBJ2-1	NA	CASSVGTSGRALNNEQFF	TGTGCCAGCAGCGTAGGGACTAGCGGGAGGGCCCTCAACAATGAGCAGTTCTTC